This TCR beta chain is drawn from a study of blood T cell repertoires in COVID-19. Whole-study context: Sample material is recorded as cDNA or gDNA derived from T cells, B-cell-depleted T cells, or PBMCs.

CDR1 is MNHEY, CDR2 SMNVEV, per germline (reference sequence). Trimming cost V 3 bases and J 0 bases, with 11 bases left between them. The CDR3 consists of 15 residues. Clones were read by immunoSEQ multiplex PCR, and TCRdb kept only the in-frame ones, dropping some. The sample contains some 220,000 clones, about 82% of which appear only once. The receptor was derived from a woman between 55 and 75 years old with active or convalescent COVID-19. This chain connects TRBV27 to TRBJ1-1; D call uncertain. The material sequenced was peripheral blood. CDR3 coding DNA: TGTGCCAGCAGTTTGGGTCCGGGAATGAACACTGAAGCTTTCTTT. Translation: CASSLGPGMNTEAFF.